Listed below are T cell receptor beta chains from one sample, sequenced in a study of cytomegalovirus exposure and HLA in healthy donors. Assay used: immunoSEQ multiplex PCR; TCRdb lists only in-frame clones, some missing. The table lists roughly 160,000 clones, 80% of them singletons. The sample consisted of PBMCs. These receptors originate from a woman in her forties or fifties in good health and CMV-seronegative. The CDR3 runs from the conserved cysteine through the conserved F or W. D genes are given only for firm matches. Only part of the rows carry a size: once, few, many, or a class if the clone is expanded.

size	J	V	D	DNA	CDR3
few	TRBJ1-1	TRBV14	NA	TGTGCCAGCAGCCAAAGCCGCACTGAAGCTTTCTTT	CASSQSRTEAFF
NA	TRBJ2-3	TRBV7-2	TRBD1	TGTGCCAGCAGCTGGGACAGGACCAACACAGATACGCAGTATTTT	CASSWDRTNTDTQYF
NA	TRBJ2-3	TRBV4-2	TRBD1	TGTGCCAGCAGCCCCCGGACAGGGAGCACAGATACGCAGTATTTT	CASSPRTGSTDTQYF
NA	TRBJ1-1	TRBV6-5	NA	TGTGCCAGCAGCCGTCAGGTCGTGACTGAAGCTTTCTTT	CASSRQVVTEAFF
NA	TRBJ2-5	TRBV11-2	TRBD2	TGTGCCAGCAGCTTAGCGGGGGGGCCCCAAGGGACCCAGTACTTC	CASSLAGGPQGTQYF
NA	TRBJ1-1	TRBV9	NA	TGTGCCAGCAGCGCCCTACTTAACACTGAAGCTTTCTTT	CASSALLNTEAFF
NA	TRBJ2-1	TRBV5-4	NA	TGTGCCAGCAGCCGGGACACCAGCTCCTACAATGAGCAGTTCTTC	CASSRDTSSYNEQFF
NA	TRBJ2-7	TRBV28	NA	TGTGCCAGCAGCCCCCCGGGCAGGGGCGGCGAGCAGTACTTC	CASSPPGRGGEQYF
NA	TRBJ2-3	TRBV5-1	TRBD2	TGCGCCAGCAGGTTTTGGACTAGCGGGGGGAAAACAGATACGCAGTATTTT	CASRFWTSGGKTDTQYF
NA	TRBJ2-1	TRBV27	NA	TGTGCCAGCACCCCCAGCGGACAGCCCTACAATGAGCAGTTCTTC	CASTPSGQPYNEQFF
NA	TRBJ2-2	TRBV27	NA	TGTGCCAGCAGTTTTAGGGGCGCGAACACCGGGGAGCTGTTTTTT	CASSFRGANTGELFF
NA	TRBJ2-1	TRBV10-3	NA	TGTGCCATCAGGGGGGCCCCGATGGGAAACCACAATGAGCAGTTCTTC	CAIRGAPMGNHNEQFF
NA	TRBJ1-5	TRBV28	NA	TGTGCCAGCAGTTTATCGGCAGGAAATCAGCCCCAGCATTTT	CASSLSAGNQPQHF
NA	TRBJ2-1	TRBV9	NA	TGTGCCAGCAGCCTTAACCGGGGAGGGGGTAGGAATGAGCAGTTCTTC	CASSLNRGGGRNEQFF
few	TRBJ2-1	TRBV18	TRBD2	TGTGCCAGCTCACCAGGGCTAGCGGCTTACAATGAGCAGTTCTTC	CASSPGLAAYNEQFF
NA	TRBJ1-2	TRBV9	TRBD1	TGTGCCAGCAGCGTAGTGGGACAGTACTATGGCTACACCTTC	CASSVVGQYYGYTF
NA	TRBJ2-5	TRBV5-1	TRBD2	TGCGCCAGCAGCTTTATGACTAGCAGCGAAGAGACCCAGTACTTC	CASSFMTSSEETQYF
NA	TRBJ2-7	TRBV7-9	NA	TGTGCCAGCAGCAGCCCCCGGGACAAGGTCTACGAGCAGTACTTC	CASSSPRDKVYEQYF
few	TRBJ1-5	TRBV30	NA	TGTGCCTGGAGTGTACCGGGGAGCAATCAGCCCCAGCATTTT	CAWSVPGSNQPQHF
NA	TRBJ1-1	TRBV5-1	NA	TGCGCCAGCAGCTTGGATCCGGACAACCGAAACACTGAAGCTTTCTTT	CASSLDPDNRNTEAFF
NA	TRBJ1-1	TRBV4-2	NA	TGTGCCAGCAGCCAAGATGGAGGGCGGAACACTGAAGCTTTCTTT	CASSQDGGRNTEAFF
NA	TRBJ2-1	TRBV28	TRBD1	TGTGCCAGCAGTATCGGGGGACAGGTCAATGAGCAGTTCTTC	CASSIGGQVNEQFF